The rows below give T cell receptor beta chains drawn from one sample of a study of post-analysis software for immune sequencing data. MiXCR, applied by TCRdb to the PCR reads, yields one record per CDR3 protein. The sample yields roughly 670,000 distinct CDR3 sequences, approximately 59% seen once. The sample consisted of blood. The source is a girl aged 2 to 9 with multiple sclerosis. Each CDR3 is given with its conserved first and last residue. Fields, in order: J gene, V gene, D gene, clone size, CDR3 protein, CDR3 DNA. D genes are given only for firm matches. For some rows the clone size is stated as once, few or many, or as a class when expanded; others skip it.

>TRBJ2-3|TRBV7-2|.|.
CASSHPQTDTQYF
TGTGCCAGCAGCCACCCTCAAACAGATACGCAGTATTTT
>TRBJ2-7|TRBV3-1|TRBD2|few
CASSQRASGNGDYEQYF
TGTGCCAGCAGCCAACGGGCTAGCGGGAATGGTGACTACGAGCAGTACTTC
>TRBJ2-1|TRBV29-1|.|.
CSGGALTGEQFF
TGCAGCGGGGGGGCCCTAACGGGTGAGCAGTTCTTC
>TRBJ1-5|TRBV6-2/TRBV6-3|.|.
CASKGVISNQPQHF
TGTGCCAGCAAGGGAGTTATTAGCAATCAGCCCCAGCATTTT
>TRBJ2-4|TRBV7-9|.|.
CASSLGVFRGRDVTKNIQYF
TGTGCCAGCAGCTTAGGCGTGTTCCGGGGGCGCGACGTGACCAAAAACATTCAGTACTTC
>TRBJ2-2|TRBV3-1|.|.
CASSQLNTGELFF
TGTGCCAGCAGCCAGCTTAACACCGGGGAGCTGTTTTTT
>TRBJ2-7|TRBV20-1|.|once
CSASASAYEQYF
TGCAGTGCTAGTGCGTCTGCCTACGAGCAGTACTTC
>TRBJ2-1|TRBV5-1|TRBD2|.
CASSLEFQLAGGRSLPSRGFF
TGCGCCAGCAGTCTGGAGTTTCAACTAGCGGGAGGGCGGTCCCTACCATCCAGGGGGTTCTTC
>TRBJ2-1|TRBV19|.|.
CASSIIGGSTYNEQFF
TGTGCCAGTAGTATAATTGGGGGGAGCACTTACAATGAGCAGTTCTTC
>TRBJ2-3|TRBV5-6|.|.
CASSLDRSDTQYF
TGTGCCAGCAGCCTCGACAGGTCAGATACGCAGTATTTT
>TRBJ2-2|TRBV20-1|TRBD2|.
CSARDETGGNGELFF
TGCAGTGCTAGAGATGAGACGGGAGGTAACGGGGAGCTGTTTTTT
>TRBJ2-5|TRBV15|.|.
CATSRGRDRRGKTQYF
TGTGCCACCAGCAGAGGCAGGGACAGGCGGGGGAAGACCCAGTACTTC
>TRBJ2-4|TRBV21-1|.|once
CASSKPLTEAKNIQYF
TGTGCCAGCAGCAAACCCCTGACAGAAGCCAAAAACATTCAGTACTTC
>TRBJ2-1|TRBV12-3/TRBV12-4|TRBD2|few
CASSLGTSKLEQFF
TGTGCCAGCAGTTTAGGGACTAGTAAATTGGAGCAGTTCTTC
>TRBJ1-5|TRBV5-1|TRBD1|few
CASRGQEDQPQHF
TGCGCCAGCCGGGGACAGGAAGATCAGCCCCAGCATTTT
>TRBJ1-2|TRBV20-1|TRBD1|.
CSAPQGAGGYGYTF
TGCAGTGCCCCCCAGGGGGCAGGGGGGTATGGCTACACCTTC
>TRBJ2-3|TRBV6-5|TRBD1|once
CATKGAVSTDTQYF
TGTGCCACGAAGGGGGCGGTTAGCACAGATACGCAGTATTTT